The entry below gives a single T cell receptor (beta chain) sequence along with its context. As yet, its antigen is unknown. This entry comes from a study of shared clonotypes between healthy human individuals. Study-wide results and caveats: With a few donors compared, 4% to 5% of naive CD4 clonotypes were shared.

The CD4+ fraction was divided into a CD45RA+ naive subset and a CD45RA-negative memory subset. Germline V gene lookup returns CDR1 SGHAT and CDR2 FQNNGV. The CDR3 runs to 13 residues. V was trimmed by 2 bases and J by 6 bases, leaving 8 bases between them. Deep level was the assay's run setting. Genomic DNA from each subset was divided evenly over several immunoSEQ plates. Sequencing was performed with immunoSEQ multiplex PCR; in TCRdb, only in-frame clones are kept and a portion is missing. The repertoire holds approximately 1,000,000 clones, with 77% as singletons. This sequence was found in a man between 18 and 29 years old in good health. Some clones in this sample may be carry-over from other donors' samples. Material: memory CD4+ T cells from PBMCs. Subset indicated: CD45RA-negative fraction. The rearrangement links TRBV11-2 to TRBJ1-5; no clear D gene. The CDR3, as DNA: TGTGCCAGCAGCTTAATAGATAGTCAGCCCCAGCATTTT. It encodes CASSLIDSQPQHF.